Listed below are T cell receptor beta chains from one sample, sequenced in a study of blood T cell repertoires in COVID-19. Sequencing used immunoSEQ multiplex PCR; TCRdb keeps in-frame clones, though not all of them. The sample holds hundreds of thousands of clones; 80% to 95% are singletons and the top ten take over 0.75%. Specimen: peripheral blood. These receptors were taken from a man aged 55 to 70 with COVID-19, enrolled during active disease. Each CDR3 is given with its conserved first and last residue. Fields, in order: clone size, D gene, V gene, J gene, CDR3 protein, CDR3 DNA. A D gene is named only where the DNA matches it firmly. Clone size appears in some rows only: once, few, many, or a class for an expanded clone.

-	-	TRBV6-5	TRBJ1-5	CASSADRRYQPQHF	TGTGCCAGCAGCGCCGACAGGAGGTATCAGCCCCAGCATTTT
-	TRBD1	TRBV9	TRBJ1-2	CASSVGQGQFYGYTF	TGTGCCAGCAGCGTAGGACAGGGACAGTTCTATGGCTACACCTTC
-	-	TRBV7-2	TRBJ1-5	CASSSISGNQPQHF	TGTGCCAGCAGCTCAATCTCAGGGAATCAGCCCCAGCATTTT
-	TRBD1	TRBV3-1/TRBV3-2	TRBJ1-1	CASSHRQGRTEAFF	TGTGCCAGCAGCCACCGACAGGGTCGTACTGAAGCTTTCTTT
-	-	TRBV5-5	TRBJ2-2	CASRGRTGSNTGELFF	TGTGCCAGCAGGGGCCGAACAGGTTCGAACACCGGGGAGCTGTTTTTT
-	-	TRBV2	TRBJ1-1	CASKSEALGTEAFF	TGTGCCAGCAAATCGGAGGCCTTGGGCACTGAAGCTTTCTTT
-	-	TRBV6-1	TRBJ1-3	CASSDRVATGNTIYF	TGTGCCAGCAGTGACAGGGTGGCAACTGGAAACACCATATATTTT
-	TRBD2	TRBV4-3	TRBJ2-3	CASSQGVAGGTDTQYF	TGCGCCAGCAGCCAAGGCGTAGCGGGAGGGACAGATACGCAGTATTTT
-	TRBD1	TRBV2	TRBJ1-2	CASSDTGDYGYTF	TGTGCCAGCAGTGATACAGGGGACTATGGCTACACCTTC
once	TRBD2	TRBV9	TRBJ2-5	CASSPYGLAGGNQETQYF	TGTGCCAGTTCCCCCTACGGACTAGCGGGGGGAAATCAAGAGACCCAGTACTTC
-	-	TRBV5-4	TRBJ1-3	CASSLDPSSGNTIYF	TGTGCCAGCAGCTTGGACCCGAGCTCTGGAAACACCATATATTTT
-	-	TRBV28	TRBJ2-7	CASSSILYEQYF	TGTGCCAGCAGTTCGATACTGTACGAGCAGTACTTC
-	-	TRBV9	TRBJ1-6	CASSVGPPGNSPLHF	TGTGCCAGCAGCGTAGGCCCTCCAGGGAATTCACCCCTCCACTTT
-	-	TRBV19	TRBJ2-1	CASSTLGGLSYNEQFF	TGTGCCAGTAGTACCCTTGGCGGGTTATCCTACAATGAGCAGTTCTTC
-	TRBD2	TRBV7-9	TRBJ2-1	CASRGLAEPNNEQFF	TGTGCCAGCAGGGGACTAGCGGAACCAAACAATGAGCAGTTCTTC
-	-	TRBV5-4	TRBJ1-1	CASSSPGHNTEAFF	TGTGCCAGCAGCTCGCCAGGACACAACACTGAAGCTTTCTTT
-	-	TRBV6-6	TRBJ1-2	CASSSPPAGYTF	TGTGCCAGCAGTTCCCCCCCCGCGGGCTACACCTTC
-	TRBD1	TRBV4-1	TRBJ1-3	CASSQVRGEGNTIYF	TGCGCCAGCAGCCAAGTCAGGGGGGAAGGAAACACCATATATTTT
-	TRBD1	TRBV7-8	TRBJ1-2	CASSPPAGQNYGYTF	TGTGCCAGCAGCCCCCCGGCGGGACAGAACTATGGCTACACCTTC
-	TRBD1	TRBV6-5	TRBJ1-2	CASSYSYLRTGKGYTF	TGTGCCAGCAGTTACTCATACCTCCGGACAGGGAAAGGCTACACCTTC
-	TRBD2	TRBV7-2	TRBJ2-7	CASSSRTSGISYEQYF	TGTGCCAGCAGCTCACGGACTAGCGGGATTAGTTACGAGCAGTACTTC
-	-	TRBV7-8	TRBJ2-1	CASSGSASSYNEQFF	TGTGCCAGCAGCGGTAGCGCGAGCTCCTACAATGAGCAGTTCTTC
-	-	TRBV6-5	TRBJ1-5	CASSYTGNDQPQHF	TGTGCCAGCAGTTACACAGGGAACGACCAGCCCCAGCATTTT
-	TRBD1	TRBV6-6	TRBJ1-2	CASRLGTDGYTF	TGTGCCAGCAGACTCGGGACAGATGGCTACACCTTC
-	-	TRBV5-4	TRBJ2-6	CASSWTARTGANVLTF	TGTGCCAGCAGCTGGACAGCGCGCACTGGGGCCAACGTCCTGACTTTC
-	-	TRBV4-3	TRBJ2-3	CASSQEGASGSDTQYF	TGCGCCAGCAGCCAAGAAGGGGCCTCCGGGAGTGATACGCAGTATTTT
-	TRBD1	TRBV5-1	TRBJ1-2	CASSQSQGAGYTF	TGCGCCAGCAGCCAATCACAGGGGGCGGGCTACACCTTC